The sequence of this T cell receptor beta chain was determined in a study of T cell repertoires in cytomegalovirus infection. Study overall: Evidence of both CMV infection and a matching HLA type came from public TCR beta signatures.

Comments on this clonotype: Its antigen is not identified.

Study results and caveats: Clonotypes of TCR beta that were HLA-C-restricted and CMV-specific dominated the ex vivo response.

Germline V gives CDR1 MNHEY, CDR2 SVGAGI. The V segment lost 6 bases and the J segment 6 bases; nucleotides outside the gene matches: 16. This CDR3 comprises 16 residues. TCRdb ran MiXCR on the reads and lists one entry per CDR3 protein. The repertoire includes about a million distinct CDR3 sequences, roughly 30% of them detected once, and over 13% sits in the top ten. This TCR was recovered from a human donor in good health (CMV status not recorded). Some clones in this sample may be carry-over from other donors' samples. The chain has TRBV6-5 and TRBJ1-1; 7 nucleotides match TRBD1. This material consisted of cultured CD8+ T cells from PBMCs, taken from culture after CMV antigen stimulation. CDR3: CASRSALYTGAAEAFF. DNA for the CDR3: TGTGCCAGCAGGAGTGCCCTTTACACAGGGGCCGCTGAAGCTTTCTTT.